Listed here are 22 T cell receptor beta chains from one sample, sequenced in a study of blood T cell repertoires in COVID-19. This table comes from immunoSEQ multiplex PCR, and its TCRdb copy is limited to in-frame clones, with some not included. The table lists about 85,000 clones, around 90% of them singletons, with more than 4.5% in the top ten. The sequenced sample consisted of peripheral blood. The receptors stem from a man in his 60s with acute or convalescent COVID-19.

The chain is built from TRBV28 and TRBJ2-5; 7 bases fit TRBD2. This CDR3 has 13 amino acids. V lost 3 bases and J lost 5; bases outside the gene matches: 3. The germline V gene has CDR1 MDHEN and CDR2 SYDVKM. DNA of the CDR3: TGTGCCAGCAGTTTGCGGGGGACTGAGACCCAGTACTTC. Translating gives CASSLRGTETQYF. The whole variable domain, remainder taken from reference TRBV28 and TRBJ2-5, is DVKVTQSSRYLVKRTGEKVFLECVQDMDHENMFWYRQDPGLGLRLIYFSYDVKMKEKGDIPEGYSVSREKKERFSLILESASTNQTSMYLCASSLRGTETQYFGPGTRLLVL.

This rearrangement joins TRBV3-1 (or the pseudogene TRBV3-2) to TRBJ1-6; possibly TRBD1 for D (5 bases). V was clipped by 5 bases and J by 4 bases, with 21 bases between them. Germline loops: CDR1 LGHDT, CDR2 YNNKEL (reference sequence). The CDR3 contains 18 residues. As DNA, the CDR3 is TGTGCCAGCAGCTATTCTCACTCCAGGGATTGTTATAATTCACCCCTCCACTTT. Translated: CASSYSHSRDCYNSPLHF.

CDR3 bases: TGTGCCAGCAGCTTAGGGGGAGCGGGGGGGCGGACAGATACGCAGTATTTT. It is translated as CASSLGGAGGRTDTQYF. This chain uses TRBV7-9 with TRBJ2-3; 10 positions match TRBD2. The J segment lost 3 bases and the V segment lost 1 base, leaving 7 bases of the junction unmatched. Germline V CDR1 and CDR2: SEHNR, FQNEAQ (reference sequence). The CDR3 extends over 17 amino acids. The complete variable domain, with remaining parts taken from reference TRBV7-9 and TRBJ2-3, reads DTGVSQNPRHKITKRGQNVTFRCDPISEHNRLYWYRQTLGQGPEFLTYFQNEAQLEKSRLLSDRFSAERPKGSFSTLEIQRTEQGDSAMYLCASSLGGAGGRTDTQYFGPGTRLTVL.

This clone has a handful of counts. The chain is built from TRBV6-5 and TRBJ1-2; 7 bases match TRBD1. Per germline, CDR1 MNHEY and CDR2 SVGAGI. The CDR3 runs to 13 residues. The trim removed 5 bases at V and 4 bases at J, leaving 4 bases unmatched. The CDR3 DNA is TGTGCCAGCAGTCTGAGGGACAGCTATGGCTACACCTTC. Its translation is CASSLRDSYGYTF.

The V and J genes are TRBV20-1 and TRBJ2-5; D possibly corresponds to TRBD2 (7 bases). The V gene's germline CDR1 is DFQATT and CDR2 SNEGSKA (reference sequence). The CDR3 is 14 residues long. Trimming took 3 bases from V and 2 from J, leaving 13 bases between them. The CDR3 loop reads CSASPAGTQETQYF. Here the CDR3 DNA reads TGCAGTGCTAGTCCAGCGGGGACACAAGAGACCCAGTACTTC.

The gene calls are TRBV5-1 and TRBJ2-5; D perhaps matches TRBD2 (5 bases). The V end was cut by 2 bases, the J end by 1 base, with 9 bases between. Germline assignment: CDR1 SGHRS and CDR2 YFSETQ. This CDR3 has 14 residues. The DNA of the CDR3 is TGCGCCAGCAGCTTTGGGAGCGTCCAAGAGACCCAGTACTTC. It yields the protein CASSFGSVQETQYF. Full variable domain (outside the CDR3, taken from reference TRBV5-1 and TRBJ2-5): KAGVTQTPRYLIKTRGQQVTLSCSPISGHRSVSWYQQTPGQGLQFLFEYFSETQRNKGNFPGRFSGRQFSNSRSEMNVSTLELGDSALYLCASSFGSVQETQYFGPGTRLLVL.

V is TRBV6-5 and J is TRBJ2-7; D is uncertain. V was pared by 0 bases and J by 2 bases, with 11 bases between. The CDR3 contains 15 residues. Germline CDR1 reads MNHEY; CDR2 reads SVGAGI. The CDR3 loop is CASSYSSGTTYEQYF. As DNA, the CDR3 is TGTGCCAGCAGTTACTCATCAGGTACAACCTACGAGCAGTACTTC.

The V gene is TRBV5-6, the J gene TRBJ1-3, with 7 bases aligning to TRBD1. CDR1 is SGHDT and CDR2 is YYEEEE in the germline V gene. J gave up 1 base and V 8 bases, and 3 bases lay outside the gene matches. This CDR3 spans 13 amino acids. CDR3 amino acids: CASQTGSGNTIYF. CDR3 in DNA: TGTGCCAGTCAGACAGGGTCTGGAAACACCATATATTTT.

Here the CDR3 DNA reads TGTGCCAGCAGCGTAGATGGGTCCACCGTCGGGGGTTCACCCCTCCACTTT. It yields the protein CASSVDGSTVGGSPLHF. The rearrangement joins TRBV9 to TRBJ1-6, with D perhaps matching TRBD1 (5 bases). Looked up from germline, CDR1 is SGDLS and CDR2 is YYNGEE. The CDR3 extends over 17 amino acids. Trimming took off 0 bases at V and 9 bases at J, with 19 bases between the two ends.

The sample holds one count of this clone. The chain uses TRBV27 and TRBJ1-2, with 7 nucleotides matching TRBD1. Germline trimming cut 6 bases from V and 4 bases from J; bases unmatched to any gene: 8. The CDR3 consists of 14 residues. Germline lookup yields CDR1 MNHEY and CDR2 SMNVEV (reference sequence). CDR3 protein: CASSPTGQVYGYTF. The DNA for the CDR3 is TGTGCCAGCAGCCCTACCGGACAGGTCTATGGCTACACCTTC.

Only one count was recorded for this clone. This rearrangement joins TRBV11-2 to TRBJ1-1; 9 nucleotides match TRBD1. Germline trimming cut 1 base from V and 4 bases from J; bases unmatched to any gene: 7. The germline gives CDR1 SGHAT, CDR2 FQNNGV. The CDR3 spans 16 residues. The DNA of the CDR3 is TGTGCCAGCAGCTTAGTACCGGGACAGGGTACCACTGAAGCTTTCTTT. It encodes CASSLVPGQGTTEAFF. Drawing the rest from reference TRBV11-2 and TRBJ1-1, the complete variable domain is EAGVAQSPRYKIIEKRQSVAFWCNPISGHATLYWYQQILGQGPKLLIQFQNNGVVDDSQLPKDRFSAERLKGVDSTLKIQPAKLEDSAVYLCASSLVPGQGTTEAFFGQGTRLTVV.

The chain combines TRBV27 with TRBJ1-4; 9 bases align to TRBD1. The CDR3 loop spans 15 amino acids. Trimming removed 5 bases from V and 6 bases from J; junction bases left unmatched: 7. Germline CDR1 MNHEY, CDR2 SMNVEV (reference sequence). The CDR3 coding sequence is TGTGCCAGCAGTCCCGGACGACAGGGGGATGAAAAACTGTTTTTT. Its protein product is CASSPGRQGDEKLFF.

The genes are TRBV6-1 and TRBJ2-6; maybe TRBD1 (5 bases). Germline loops: CDR1 MNHNS, CDR2 SASEGT. The V end lost 3 bases, the J end lost 0 bases, and 12 bases lay between the germline ends. The CDR3 runs 17 residues. DNA of the CDR3: TGTGCCAGCAGTGACCAGGGTCGGCACTCTGGGGCCAACGTCCTGACTTTC. It encodes CASSDQGRHSGANVLTF.

This rearrangement joins TRBV20-1 to TRBJ1-3, with D possibly being TRBD1 (5 bases). The CDR3 is 11 amino acids. The germline V and J ends were trimmed by 7 bases and 10 bases, with 14 bases remaining between them. CDR1 is DFQATT, CDR2 SNEGSKA, per germline (reference sequence). CDR3 coding DNA: TGCAGTGGATCGGGGGGTTCGACCATATATTTT. Translated, it gives CSGSGGSTIYF.

The chain couples TRBV4-3 to TRBJ2-1; TRBD2 matches at 15 bases. With 1 base clipped from V and 10 bases from J, the junction kept 11 bases outside the gene matches. The CDR3 loop spans 18 amino acids. Germline CDR1 LGHNA, CDR2 YSLEER. CDR3 nucleotide sequence: TGCGCCAGCAGCCAAGGGACTAGCGGGGGGGCCCACGGCGGGGAGCAGTTCTTC. Protein product: CASSQGTSGGAHGGEQFF.

On this clone itself: Other DNA sequences of this sample code for an identical CDR3. The V and J genes are TRBV5-4 and TRBJ2-5, with D perhaps TRBD1 (6 bases). This CDR3 has 14 residues. V was cut by 0 bases and J by 2 bases, with 8 bases left in between. Germline values: CDR1 SGHNT, CDR2 YYREEE (reference sequence). CDR3 protein: CASSLGTDQETQYF. The CDR3 DNA is TGTGCCAGCAGCTTGGGGACAGATCAAGAGACCCAGTACTTC.

The J gene is TRBJ1-1, the V gene TRBV19; possible D gene TRBD1, 6 bases. The V gene's germline CDR1 is LNHDA and CDR2 SQIVND (reference sequence). V gave up 6 bases and J gave up 1 base, with 9 bases separating them. CDR3 length: 13 amino acids. The CDR3 sequence is CASRPRGNTEAFF. CDR3 in DNA: TGTGCCAGTAGACCCAGGGGGAACACTGAAGCTTTCTTT.

This chain joins TRBV14 and TRBJ2-4; 11 bases map to TRBD1. Germline CDR1 SGHDN, CDR2 FVKESK. Unmatched junction bases numbered 5, after V lost 5 bases and J lost 2 bases. The CDR3 is made up of 16 amino acids. The CDR3 loop is CASSAGQGGSKNIQYF. The CDR3 DNA sequence: TGTGCCAGCAGCGCGGGACAGGGGGGGTCCAAAAACATTCAGTACTTC.

The V call is TRBV2, the J call TRBJ1-4, with D unclear. The CDR3 is 10 residues long. V shed 8 bases and J shed 6 bases, with 4 bases lying between them. CDR1 is SNHLY and CDR2 is FYNNEI in the germline V gene. Here the CDR3 DNA reads TGTGCCAGCGAGGATGAAAAACTGTTTTTT. As protein: CASEDEKLFF. The full variable domain, with the rest looked up from reference TRBV2 and TRBJ1-4, is EPEVTQTPSHQVTQMGQEVILRCVPISNHLYFYWYRQILGQKVEFLVSFYNNEISEKSEIFDDQFSVERPDGSNFTLKIRSTKLEDSAMYFCASEDEKLFFGSGTQLSVL.

The V call is TRBV3-1 (or the pseudogene TRBV3-2), the J call TRBJ1-1, with 10 nucleotides matching TRBD1. CDR3 size: 16 residues. Germline trimming cut 4 bases from V and 0 bases from J; bases unmatched to any gene: 5. Germline lookup yields CDR1 LGHDT and CDR2 YNNKEL (reference sequence). The CDR3, as DNA: TGTGCCAGCAGCCGGACAGGGGGGTCTATGAACACTGAAGCTTTCTTT. Residues: CASSRTGGSMNTEAFF.

This sequence joins TRBV13 and TRBJ2-2; the match to TRBD1 covers 9 bases. CDR3 length equals 18 residues. The V segment lost 0 bases and the J segment 2 bases; nucleotides outside the gene matches: 7. Germline V gene lookup returns CDR1 PRHDT and CDR2 FYEKMQ (reference sequence). The DNA for the CDR3 is TGTGCCAGCAGCTTAGGCGTAGGGACAGGGCTTAACACCGGGGAGCTGTTTTTT. Encoded protein: CASSLGVGTGLNTGELFF.

This clone occurred once. The chain has TRBV30 and TRBJ1-1, with D perhaps TRBD1 (5 bases). V was cut by 0 bases and J by 5 bases, with 13 bases left in between. Looked up from germline, CDR1 is GTSNPN and CDR2 is SVGIG (reference sequence). The CDR3 has 14 amino acids. The CDR3 region is CAWSVLPGRTEAFF. DNA for the CDR3: TGTGCCTGGAGTGTACTCCCAGGGCGAACTGAAGCTTTCTTT.